This T cell receptor (beta chain) was sequenced in a study of response to subunit inactivated influenza vaccine. The study's findings and limits: With each seasonal influenza vaccination, the authors suggested, few new T cells are recruited.

This CDR3 comprises 14 residues. V lost 1 base, J lost 2 bases, and 8 bases lay in between. From germline, CDR1 is LGHDT and CDR2 YNNKEL (reference sequence). TCRdb reprocessed the RT-PCR reads via MiXCR and lists one record per CDR3 protein. The sample lists hundreds of thousands of distinct CDR3 sequences; 15% to 17% were seen once. This clonotype was found a few times. Its target is unknown. The origin of this receptor is a man between 50 and 59 years old who received an inactivated influenza vaccine. The chain uses TRBV3-1 and TRBJ1-2; no clear D. Material: PBMCs from blood, obtained 12 days after vaccination. Written as DNA, the CDR3 is TGTGCCAGCAGCCAAGCGGCAGCGAACTATGGCTACACCTTC. This gives the protein CASSQAAANYGYTF.